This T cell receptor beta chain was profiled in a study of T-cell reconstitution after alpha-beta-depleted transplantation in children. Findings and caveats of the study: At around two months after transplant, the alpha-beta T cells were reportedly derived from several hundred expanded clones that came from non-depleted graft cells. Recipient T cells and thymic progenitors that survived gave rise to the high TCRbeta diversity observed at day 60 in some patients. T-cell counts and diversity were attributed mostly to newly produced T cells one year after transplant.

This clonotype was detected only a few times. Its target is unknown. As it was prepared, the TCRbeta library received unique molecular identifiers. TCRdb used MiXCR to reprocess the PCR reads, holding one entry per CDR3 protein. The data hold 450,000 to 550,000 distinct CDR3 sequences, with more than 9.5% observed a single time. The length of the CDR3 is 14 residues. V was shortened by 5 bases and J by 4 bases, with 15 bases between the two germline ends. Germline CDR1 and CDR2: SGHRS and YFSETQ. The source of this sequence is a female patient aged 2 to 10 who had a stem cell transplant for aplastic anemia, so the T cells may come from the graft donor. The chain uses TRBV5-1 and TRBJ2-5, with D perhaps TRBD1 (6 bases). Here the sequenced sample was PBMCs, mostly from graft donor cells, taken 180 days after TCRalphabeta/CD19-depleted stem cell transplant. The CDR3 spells CASRDFGGRETQYF. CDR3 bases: TGCGCCAGCAGGGACTTTGGGGGCCGAGAGACCCAGTACTTC. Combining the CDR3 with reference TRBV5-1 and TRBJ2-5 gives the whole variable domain KAGVTQTPRYLIKTRGQQVTLSCSPISGHRSVSWYQQTPGQGLQFLFEYFSETQRNKGNFPGRFSGRQFSNSRSEMNVSTLELGDSALYLCASRDFGGRETQYFGPGTRLLVL.